These 27 T cell receptor beta chains were sequenced from one sample in a study of shared clonotypes between healthy human individuals. Measured with immunoSEQ multiplex PCR; TCRdb has only the in-frame clones, and not every one. The top ten hold more than 1.5% of the sample, which has around 2,000,000 clones, approximately 94% seen once. In the naive CD8 group, cells lacked CD45RO and were positively selected for CCR7, so terminally differentiated effector memory CD45RA+ cells were left out. Sequencing used naive CD8+ T cells from PBMCs. All receptors derive from a man aged 18 to 35 in good health. Some clones in this sample may be carry-over from other donors' samples.

The J gene is TRBJ1-1, the V gene TRBV4-1; TRBD1 matches 8 bases. With 6 bases clipped from V and 7 bases from J, the junction kept 1 base outside the gene matches. CDR3 size: 11 residues. CDR1 MGHRA and CDR2 YSYEKL come from the germline V gene. CDR3 residues: CASRTGDEAFF. CDR3 nucleotides: TGCGCCAGCAGGACAGGGGATGAAGCTTTCTTT.

This sequence joins TRBV7-9 and TRBJ1-4; D is undetermined. Trimming removed 1 base from V and 5 bases from J, with 11 bases in between. The CDR3 consists of 15 residues. Germline values: CDR1 SEHNR, CDR2 FQNEAQ (reference sequence). CDR3 residues: CASSLVHGENEKLFF. The CDR3 region has the DNA TGTGCCAGCAGCTTAGTTCACGGAGAGAATGAAAAACTGTTTTTT.

The J gene is TRBJ1-4, the V gene TRBV4-3, with TRBD1 identical over 7 bases. The CDR3 extends over 18 amino acids. V shed 0 bases and J 2 bases; nucleotides not matched to a gene: 9. From germline, CDR1 is LGHNA and CDR2 YSLEER. CDR3 in amino acids: CASSQDGDSGLTNEKLFF. The CDR3 coding sequence is TGCGCCAGCAGCCAAGACGGGGACAGCGGACTCACTAATGAAAAACTGTTTTTT.

In the case of this clone: A much larger clone is a single base away; this may be a read error. Other DNA sequences in this specimen translate into the identical CDR3. The chain uses TRBV14 and TRBJ2-7; D gene uncertain. The CDR3 is made up of 11 amino acids. CDR1 is SGHDN and CDR2 is FVKESK in the germline V gene. V shed 5 bases and J shed 2 bases, with 4 bases lying between them. The CDR3 nucleotides are TGTGCCAGCAGCTTGGCCTACGAGCAGTACTTC. As protein: CASSLAYEQYF.

The genes are TRBV15 and TRBJ1-2; 8 bases are a match to TRBD1. Trimming at V came to 0 bases and at J to 5 bases, leaving 5 bases not matched to a gene. The germline V gene encodes CDR1 LNHNV and CDR2 YYDKDF (reference sequence). The CDR3 covers 15 residues. CDR3 sequence: CATSRDQGAGYGYTF. CDR3 nucleotides: TGTGCCACCAGCAGAGATCAGGGGGCAGGATATGGCTACACCTTC.

This chain joins TRBV28 and TRBJ1-5; no clear D gene. V dropped 4 bases and J dropped 5 bases, with 15 bases sitting between them. The CDR3 is made up of 15 amino acids. Germline-derived CDR1 and CDR2 are MDHEN and SYDVKM. The CDR3 coding sequence is TGTGCCAGCAGTTCCCTCGGGGTTGGTGATCAGCCCCAGCATTTT. Protein product: CASSSLGVGDQPQHF. Full variable domain (rest looked up from reference TRBV28 and TRBJ1-5): DVKVTQSSRYLVKRTGEKVFLECVQDMDHENMFWYRQDPGLGLRLIYFSYDVKMKEKGDIPEGYSVSREKKERFSLILESASTNQTSMYLCASSSLGVGDQPQHFGDGTRLSIL.

This chain connects TRBV28 to TRBJ1-1, with no clear D. In germline, CDR1 is MDHEN, CDR2 SYDVKM. The V end was cut by 5 bases, the J end by 2 bases, with 15 bases between. CDR3 length: 15 residues. Here the CDR3 reads CASSPRQVRNTEAFF. CDR3 coding DNA: TGTGCCAGCAGTCCACGGCAGGTCCGAAACACTGAAGCTTTCTTT.

The V gene is TRBV27, the J gene TRBJ1-1; D remains ambiguous. Per germline, CDR1 MNHEY and CDR2 SMNVEV (reference sequence). CDR3 length: 13 residues. The V and J ends lost 5 bases and 4 bases respectively, with 11 bases between them. The chain's CDR3 is CASSRRAGTEAFF. CDR3 coding DNA: TGTGCCAGCAGTAGGCGGGCGGGCACTGAAGCTTTCTTT.

For the CDR3, the DNA is TGTGCCAGCAGCCTGAATCACGACAGGGTCTACGAGCAGTACTTC. This encodes CASSLNHDRVYEQYF. The V gene is TRBV7-2, the J gene TRBJ2-7, with 7 bases aligning to TRBD1. The CDR3 runs 15 residues. V lost 5 bases to trimming and J lost 3 bases; unmatched junction nucleotides: 10. Germline values: CDR1 SGHTA, CDR2 FQGNSA.

The chain is built from TRBV4-2 and TRBJ2-3; TRBD1 agrees at 7 bases. With V trimmed by 1 base and J by 6 bases, 13 bases remained unmatched. From germline, CDR1 is LGHNA and CDR2 YNFKEQ. The CDR3 covers 17 residues. For the CDR3, the DNA is TGTGCCAGCAGCCAAGCCTCCTTAGGGACAGAGGGGGATACGCAGTATTTT. This sequence encodes CASSQASLGTEGDTQYF.

The chain recombines TRBV7-9 with TRBJ1-1; D perhaps matches TRBD1 (6 bases). Germline lookup yields CDR1 SEHNR and CDR2 FQNEAQ (reference sequence). V was pared by 4 bases and J by 2 bases, with 17 bases between. The CDR3 covers 16 residues. The CDR3 DNA reads as TGTGCCAGCAGCTCCAAATACAGGGACACAAACACTGAAGCTTTCTTT. It is translated as CASSSKYRDTNTEAFF.

Of note for this clone: Other nucleotide sequences from this sample produce the same CDR3. This rearrangement joins TRBV27 to TRBJ2-7; 7 nucleotides agree with TRBD1. The V gene end was trimmed by 4 bases and the J gene end by 4 bases; junction bases not matched to a gene: 4. The CDR3 sequence is 13 residues long. The V gene's germline CDR1 is MNHEY and CDR2 SMNVEV (reference sequence). CDR3 DNA sequence: TGTGCCAGCAGTTCGACAGGGTCATACGAGCAGTACTTC. Amino acid sequence: CASSSTGSYEQYF.

V gene TRBV19 combines with J gene TRBJ1-5; D may be TRBD1 (6 bases). V was shortened by 3 bases and J by 6 bases, with 18 bases between the two germline ends. The CDR3 loop spans 16 amino acids. Germline V lookup: CDR1 LNHDA, CDR2 SQIVND (reference sequence). CDR3 protein: CASSIFLQGAGQPQHF. CDR3 bases: TGTGCCAGTAGTATTTTTTTACAGGGTGCGGGTCAGCCCCAGCATTTT.

The V and J genes are TRBV28 and TRBJ1-2; D is possibly TRBD1 (5 bases). Germline CDR1 MDHEN, CDR2 SYDVKM. This CDR3 region has 16 residues. The V end lost 10 bases, the J end lost 4 bases, and 25 bases lay between the germline ends. The CDR3 region is CAIPVYVKGRGYGYTF. The CDR3 DNA reads as TGTGCCATCCCAGTTTACGTGAAGGGTAGGGGCTATGGCTACACCTTC.

This clone was detected a few times. This chain joins TRBV19 and TRBJ1-1; D uncertain. Trimming pared 5 bases from V and 5 bases from J, leaving 21 bases between. CDR3 size: 16 residues. The germline V gene encodes CDR1 LNHDA and CDR2 SQIVND (reference sequence). In DNA form, the CDR3 reads TGTGCCAGTAGTCCAGACTGGACGGCTTTGGGGACTGAAGCTTTCTTT. It translates to CASSPDWTALGTEAFF.

The rearrangement links TRBV10-1 to TRBJ2-3; TRBD1 is a possible D gene (5 bases). The germline V and J ends were trimmed by 0 bases and 1 base, with 14 bases remaining between them. The CDR3 has 17 residues. Per germline, CDR1 WNHNN and CDR2 SYGVQD (reference sequence). The CDR3 nucleotides are TGCGCCAGCAGTGAGTCGAAAGGGGTCGGCCGCACAGATACGCAGTATTTT. Translation gives CASSESKGVGRTDTQYF.

The chain links TRBV5-4 to TRBJ2-3; 10 nucleotides agree with TRBD2. Germline lookup yields CDR1 SGHNT and CDR2 YYREEE (reference sequence). After removal of 3 bases from V and 1 base from J, the junction contained 2 bases not matched to a gene. The CDR3 loop spans 15 amino acids. Here the CDR3 reads CASSWTSGGTDTQYF. The CDR3 DNA follows: TGTGCCAGCAGCTGGACTAGCGGAGGCACAGATACGCAGTATTTT.

The chain recombines TRBV7-9 with TRBJ2-7; D is uncertain. The CDR3 extends over 14 amino acids. V was shortened by 5 bases and J by 3 bases, with 14 bases between the two germline ends. Germline V CDR1 and CDR2: SEHNR, FQNEAQ (reference sequence). CDR3 in DNA: TGTGCCAGCAGCCGCCCGTCCGACCACTACGAGCAGTACTTC. As protein: CASSRPSDHYEQYF.

Turning to this clone: The sample carries other DNA sequences with the same CDR3. The chain uses TRBV28 and TRBJ2-1, with D perhaps TRBD1 (5 bases). The V and J ends lost 3 bases and 3 bases respectively, with 9 bases between them. Germline V gene lookup returns CDR1 MDHEN and CDR2 SYDVKM. This CDR3 is 14 amino acids long. The CDR3 reads CASSLGRDYNEQFF. The CDR3 nucleotides read TGTGCCAGCAGTTTGGGCAGGGACTACAATGAGCAGTTCTTC.

The chain combines TRBV9 with TRBJ2-7; D is undetermined. The CDR3 runs to 13 residues. The V gene lost 4 bases and the J gene lost 1 base, with 9 bases spanning the gap. In germline, CDR1 is SGDLS, CDR2 YYNGEE. CDR3 bases: TGTGCCAGCAGCTCCGACGGATCCTACGAGCAGTACTTC. Its translation: CASSSDGSYEQYF. Looking up the rest from reference TRBV9 and TRBJ2-7 gives the full variable domain: DSGVTQTPKHLITATGQRVTLRCSPRSGDLSVYWYQQSLDQGLQFLIQYYNGEERAKGNILERFSAQQFPDLHSELNLSSLELGDSALYFCASSSDGSYEQYFGPGTRLTVT.

The chain recombines TRBV30 with TRBJ1-1; D gene unclear. V was clipped by 3 bases and J by 1 base, with 12 bases between them. CDR1 is GTSNPN, CDR2 SVGIG, per germline (reference sequence). CDR3 length: 14 residues. The CDR3 DNA sequence: TGTGCCTGGAGCGAACAAACCTGGAACACTGAAGCTTTCTTT. Protein product: CAWSEQTWNTEAFF.

The chain is built from TRBV19 and TRBJ2-5, with TRBD1 matching over 7 bases. CDR1 is LNHDA and CDR2 is SQIVND in the germline V gene (reference sequence). Trimming cost V 0 bases and J 1 base; bases outside gene matches: 14. The CDR3 runs 19 residues. The CDR3, as DNA: TGTGCCAGTAGTATAGATCGCAGGGGGAAGATTGGGAGCCAAGAGACCCAGTACTTC. Amino acids: CASSIDRRGKIGSQETQYF. Using reference TRBV19 and TRBJ2-5 for the parts outside the CDR3, the full variable domain is DGGITQSPKYLFRKEGQNVTLSCEQNLNHDAMYWYRQDPGQGLRLIYYSQIVNDFQKGDIAEGYSVSREKKESFPLTVTSAQKNPTAFYLCASSIDRRGKIGSQETQYFGPGTRLLVL.

V and J are TRBV5-4 and TRBJ2-7; possible D gene TRBD1, 5 bases. V dropped 0 bases and J dropped 3 bases, with 10 bases sitting between them. The length of the CDR3 is 14 residues. CDR1 SGHNT and CDR2 YYREEE come from the germline V gene (reference sequence). This CDR3 is CASSLVDSDYEQYF. The CDR3 DNA is TGTGCCAGCAGCTTGGTTGACAGCGACTACGAGCAGTACTTC.

The genes are TRBV19 and TRBJ1-5; the D gene is possibly TRBD1 (6 bases). Trimming took 11 bases from V and 4 from J, leaving 21 bases between them. The CDR3 is 15 amino acids. Looked up from germline, CDR1 is LNHDA and CDR2 is SQIVND (reference sequence). CDR3 amino acids: CAGQNRDPENQPQHF. In nucleotides, the CDR3 is TGTGCCGGCCAAAACAGGGACCCGGAGAATCAGCCCCAGCATTTT. Full variable domain (missing parts from reference TRBV19 and TRBJ1-5): DGGITQSPKYLFRKEGQNVTLSCEQNLNHDAMYWYRQDPGQGLRLIYYSQIVNDFQKGDIAEGYSVSREKKESFPLTVTSAQKNPTAFYLCAGQNRDPENQPQHFGDGTRLSIL.

The genes are TRBV15 and TRBJ2-7; D possibly uses TRBD1 or TRBD2 (5 bases each). The CDR3 length is 14 residues. V was pared by 2 bases and J by 5 bases, with 13 bases between. Germline V gives CDR1 LNHNV, CDR2 YYDKDF (reference sequence). CDR3 DNA sequence: TGTGCCACCAGCAGAAGGGACGGCGCGGACGAGCAGTACTTC. It is translated as CATSRRDGADEQYF. The entire variable domain, with the rest obtained from reference TRBV15 and TRBJ2-7, is as follows: DAMVIQNPRYQVTQFGKPVTLSCSQTLNHNVMYWYQQKSSQAPKLLFHYYDKDFNNEADTPDNFQSRRPNTSFCFLDIRSPGLGDTAMYLCATSRRDGADEQYFGPGTRLTVT.

The chain uses TRBV19 and TRBJ2-3; the match to TRBD2 covers 9 bases. V shed 3 bases and J 1 base; nucleotides not matched to a gene: 5. This CDR3 spans 16 amino acids. Germline CDR1 LNHDA, CDR2 SQIVND (reference sequence). The CDR3 DNA is TGTGCCAGTAGTATGGACAGACTAGCGGGCACAGATACGCAGTATTTT. Amino acid sequence: CASSMDRLAGTDTQYF. The entire variable domain, with the rest obtained from reference TRBV19 and TRBJ2-3, is as follows: DGGITQSPKYLFRKEGQNVTLSCEQNLNHDAMYWYRQDPGQGLRLIYYSQIVNDFQKGDIAEGYSVSREKKESFPLTVTSAQKNPTAFYLCASSMDRLAGTDTQYFGPGTRLTVL.

V gene TRBV6-5 combines with J gene TRBJ2-4; 7 bases align to TRBD1. Germline CDR1 is MNHEY and CDR2 is SVGAGI. Unmatched junction bases numbered 5, after V lost 3 bases and J lost 6 bases. The CDR3 totals 14 residues. CDR3 nucleotide sequence: TGTGCCAGCAGTTATCAGAGACAGGGAAACATTCAGTACTTC. Protein sequence: CASSYQRQGNIQYF.